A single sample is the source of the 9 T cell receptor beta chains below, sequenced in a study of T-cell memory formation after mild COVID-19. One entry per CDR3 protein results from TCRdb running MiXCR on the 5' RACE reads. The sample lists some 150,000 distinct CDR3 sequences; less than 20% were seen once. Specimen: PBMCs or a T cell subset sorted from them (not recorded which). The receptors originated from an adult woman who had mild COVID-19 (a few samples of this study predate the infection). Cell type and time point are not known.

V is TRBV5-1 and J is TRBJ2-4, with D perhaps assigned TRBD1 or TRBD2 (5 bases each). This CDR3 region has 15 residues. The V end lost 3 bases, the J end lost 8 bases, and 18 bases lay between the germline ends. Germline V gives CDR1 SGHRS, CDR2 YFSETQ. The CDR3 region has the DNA TGCGCCAGCAGCTCGGACCCCGGTTGGGGGTACATTCAGTACTTC. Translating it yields CASSSDPGWGYIQYF.

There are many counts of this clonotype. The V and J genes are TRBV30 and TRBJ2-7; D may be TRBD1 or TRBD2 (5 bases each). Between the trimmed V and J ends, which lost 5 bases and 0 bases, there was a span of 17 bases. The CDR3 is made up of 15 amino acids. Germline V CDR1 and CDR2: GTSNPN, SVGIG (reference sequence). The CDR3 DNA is TGTGCCTGGTCCCTGGGGGTCCAGAGCTCCTACGAGCAGTACTTC. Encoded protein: CAWSLGVQSSYEQYF. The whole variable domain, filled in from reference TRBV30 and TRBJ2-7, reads SQTIHQWPATLVQPVGSPLSLECTVEGTSNPNLYWYRQAAGRGLQLLFYSVGIGQISSEVPQNLSASRPQDRQFILSSKKLLLSDSGFYLCAWSLGVQSSYEQYFGPGTRLTVT.

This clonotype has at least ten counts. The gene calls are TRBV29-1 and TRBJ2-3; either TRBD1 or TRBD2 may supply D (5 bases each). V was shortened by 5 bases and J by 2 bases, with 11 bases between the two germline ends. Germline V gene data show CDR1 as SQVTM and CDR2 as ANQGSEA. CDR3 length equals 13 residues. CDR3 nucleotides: TGCAGCGTTTGCTGGGGGTCCACAGATACGCAGTATTTT. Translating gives CSVCWGSTDTQYF.

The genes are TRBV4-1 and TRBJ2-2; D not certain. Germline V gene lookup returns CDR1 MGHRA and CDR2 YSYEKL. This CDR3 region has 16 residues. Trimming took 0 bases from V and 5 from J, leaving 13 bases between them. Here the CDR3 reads CASSQDSGGPTGELFF. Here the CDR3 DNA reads TGCGCCAGCAGCCAAGATTCCGGCGGACCGACCGGGGAGCTGTTTTTT.

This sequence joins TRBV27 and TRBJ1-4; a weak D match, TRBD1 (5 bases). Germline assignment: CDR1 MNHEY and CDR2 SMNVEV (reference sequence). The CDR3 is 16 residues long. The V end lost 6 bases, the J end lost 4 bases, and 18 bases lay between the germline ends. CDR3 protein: CASSQERGTVNEKLFF. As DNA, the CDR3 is TGTGCCAGCAGCCAAGAACGGGGGACGGTTAATGAAAAACTGTTTTTT.

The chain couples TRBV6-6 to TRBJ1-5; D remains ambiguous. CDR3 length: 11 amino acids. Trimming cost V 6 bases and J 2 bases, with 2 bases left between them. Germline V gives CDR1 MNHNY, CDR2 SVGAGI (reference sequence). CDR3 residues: CASSRNQPQHF. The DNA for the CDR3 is TGTGCCAGCAGCCGCAATCAGCCCCAGCATTTT.

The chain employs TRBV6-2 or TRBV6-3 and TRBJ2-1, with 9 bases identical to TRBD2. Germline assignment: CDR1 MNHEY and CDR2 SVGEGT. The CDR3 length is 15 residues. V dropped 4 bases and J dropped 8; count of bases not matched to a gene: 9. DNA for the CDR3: TGTGCCAGCAGTTGGATAGCGGGAGTTGTCGATGAGCAGTTCTTC. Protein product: CASSWIAGVVDEQFF.

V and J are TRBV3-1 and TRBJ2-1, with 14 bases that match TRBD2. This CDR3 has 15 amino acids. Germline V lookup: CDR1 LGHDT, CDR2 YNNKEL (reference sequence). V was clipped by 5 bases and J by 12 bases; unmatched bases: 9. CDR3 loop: CASSKLGLAGGLQFF. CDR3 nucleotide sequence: TGTGCCAGCAGCAAACTCGGACTAGCGGGAGGCCTGCAGTTCTTC.

CDR3 nucleotide sequence: TGCGCCAGCAGCTTGGAGGGACCGGAAAAACTGTTTTTT. It specifies CASSLEGPEKLFF. The chain links TRBV5-1 to TRBJ1-4; perhaps TRBD1 as D (5 bases). V lost 0 bases to trimming and J lost 8 bases, with 8 bases between them. The germline V gene has CDR1 SGHRS and CDR2 YFSETQ. This CDR3 spans 13 amino acids.